These 13 T cell receptor beta chains share one sample of origin, sequenced in a study of T cells in Graves' hyperthyroidism and ophthalmopathy. TCR beta CDR3 regions were amplified from RNA. RT-PCR in the first round (using the HTBI primer set) targeted the TCR CDR3. MiXCR, run by TCRdb on the multiplex PCR reads, gives a single entry per CDR3 protein. The sample shows about 690,000 distinct CDR3 sequences, around 16% of them seen only once. The specimen was blood. Every receptor here comes from a man aged 45-65 years with Graves' hyperthyroidism.

The chain recombines TRBV2 with TRBJ2-7; D might be TRBD2 (6 bases). Germline CDR1 SNHLY, CDR2 FYNNEI. Deletions cut 8 bases from V and 5 bases from J, with 19 bases between. The CDR3 sequence is 14 residues long. The CDR3 sequence: CASRRSGLSHEQYF. The CDR3 bases are TGTGCCAGCCGAAGGAGCGGGCTTTCCCACGAGCAGTACTTC.

V and J are TRBV7-9 and TRBJ2-1; the match to TRBD2 covers 10 bases. Germline V gene data show CDR1 as SEHNR and CDR2 as FQNEAQ (reference sequence). Trimming removed 5 bases from V and 4 bases from J; junction bases left unmatched: 26. This CDR3 spans 22 amino acids. The DNA of the CDR3 is TGTGCCAGCAGCGATCAAACCGGGGGTGGGACTAGCGTCTATTCGGGGTACAATGAGCAGTTCTTC. This codes for CASSDQTGGGTSVYSGYNEQFF.

There are a few counts of this clonotype. The rearrangement uses TRBV6-2 or TRBV6-3 and TRBJ2-3, with 13 bases that match TRBD2. The CDR3 is 18 residues long. V was pared by 2 bases and J by 4 bases, with 9 bases of the junction left unmatched. CDR1 MNHEY and CDR2 SVGEGT come from the germline V gene. Here the CDR3 reads CASSYLGLAGVRADTQYF. Written as DNA, the CDR3 is TGTGCCAGCAGTTACCTCGGACTAGCGGGAGTGCGTGCAGATACGCAGTATTTT.

Ten or more counts support this clonotype. The V and J genes are TRBV27 and TRBJ1-6; D is unclear. The CDR3 sequence is 14 residues long. V gave up 7 bases and J gave up 9 bases, with 16 bases separating them. Germline CDR1 is MNHEY and CDR2 is SMNVEV (reference sequence). CDR3 DNA sequence: TGTGCCAGCACCAGAGAGAGGGAGGGTTCACCCCTCCACTTT. It specifies CASTREREGSPLHF.

This clonotype was counted only a few times. This chain connects TRBV7-2 to TRBJ2-3, with D possibly being TRBD2 (5 bases). There are 16 residues in the CDR3. Germline values: CDR1 SGHTA, CDR2 FQGNSA. Trimming took 1 base from V and 3 from J, leaving 14 bases between them. The CDR3 bases are TGTGCCAGCAGCTTAGTTGGTGGGAGTGTTACAGATACGCAGTATTTT. It specifies CASSLVGGSVTDTQYF.

This clonotype showed up many times. V is TRBV7-9 and J is TRBJ2-7, with D uncertain. Germline CDR1 SEHNR, CDR2 FQNEAQ (reference sequence). The CDR3 extends over 13 amino acids. V was trimmed by 1 base and J by 7 bases, leaving 11 bases between them. CDR3 in DNA: TGTGCCAGCAGCTTAGTTGCCGGGTTGGAGCAGTACTTC. It encodes CASSLVAGLEQYF. The whole variable domain, filled in from reference TRBV7-9 and TRBJ2-7, reads DTGVSQNPRHKITKRGQNVTFRCDPISEHNRLYWYRQTLGQGPEFLTYFQNEAQLEKSRLLSDRFSAERPKGSFSTLEIQRTEQGDSAMYLCASSLVAGLEQYFGPGTRLTVT.

The table lists this clonotype with many counts. The chain is built from TRBV28 and TRBJ2-5; 8 positions match TRBD1. Germline lookup yields CDR1 MDHEN and CDR2 SYDVKM. V was clipped by 3 bases and J by 5 bases; unmatched bases: 5. This CDR3 region has 14 residues. DNA of the CDR3: TGTGCCAGCAGTTTGCCACAGGGGGTTGAGACCCAGTACTTC. As protein: CASSLPQGVETQYF.

V and J are TRBV3-1 and TRBJ2-1; weak D call: TRBD2 (7 bases). The CDR3 is 16 amino acids. Germline CDR1 reads LGHDT; CDR2 reads YNNKEL (reference sequence). Trimming removed 4 bases from V and 4 bases from J, with 17 bases in between. The CDR3 is CASSPRGRGEYNEQFF. The DNA of the CDR3 is TGTGCCAGCAGCCCGCGGGGGCGGGGCGAATACAATGAGCAGTTCTTC.

This clonotype was picked up many times. The rearrangement joins TRBV6-1 to TRBJ2-2; 9 bases line up with TRBD1. The length of the CDR3 is 16 residues. V lost 5 bases, J lost 3 bases, and 7 bases stayed unmatched. Germline V lookup: CDR1 MNHNS, CDR2 SASEGT. CDR3 bases: TGTGCCAGCAGTAAAGACAGGGGGATAGACACCGGGGAGCTGTTTTTT. It is translated as CASSKDRGIDTGELFF.

This clonotype was seen a handful of times. The conserved final phenylalanine or tryptophan is absent from the CDR3, which likely points to a read error. The V and J genes are TRBV28 and TRBJ1-1; D might be TRBD1 (6 bases). V was shortened by 6 bases and J by 1 base, with 15 bases between the two germline ends. Germline CDR1 is MDHEN and CDR2 is SYDVKM. There are 15 residues in the CDR3. The CDR3 reads CASRGGGHANTEAFS. The CDR3 bases are TGTGCCAGCAGGGGGGGCGGACATGCGAACACTGAAGCTTTCTCT.

V is TRBV6-1 and J is TRBJ2-1; unclear D gene. CDR1 and CDR2 from the germline V gene are MNHNS and SASEGT. V lost 5 bases, J lost 9 bases, and 14 bases lay in between. The CDR3 sequence is 13 residues long. Here the CDR3 DNA reads TGTGCCAGCAGTCCCCGTGCCTGGGGTGAGCAGTTCTTC. Translating gives CASSPRAWGEQFF.

This clonotype appeared a few times. The CDR3 sequence is CATGGVGNSPLHF. CDR3 sequence (DNA): TGTGCCACCGGGGGAGTGGGAAATTCACCCCTCCACTTT. The genes are TRBV19 and TRBJ1-6; weak D call: TRBD1 (5 bases). CDR1 is LNHDA and CDR2 is SQIVND in the germline V gene (reference sequence). This CDR3 region has 13 residues. The ends were cut back, 10 bases at V and 7 bases at J, with 14 bases in the middle.

This clonotype was seen repeatedly, ten times or more. V usage is TRBV12-3 or TRBV12-4 and J usage is TRBJ1-2, with D possibly matching TRBD1 (5 bases). Trimming took off 6 bases at V and 0 bases at J, with 11 bases between the two ends. CDR3 length: 14 amino acids. The CDR3 loop is CASSTTVANYGYTF. The DNA for the CDR3 is TGTGCCAGCAGCACGACAGTAGCTAACTATGGCTACACCTTC.